A selection of T cell receptor beta chains follows, all from one sample in a study of neurological immune-mediated disorders. One entry per CDR3 protein results from TCRdb running MiXCR on the 5' RACE reads. This table has tens of thousands of distinct CDR3 sequences, around 14% appearing once. Sequenced input: PBMCs. The receptors were gathered from a woman in her forties or fifties in good health. Each CDR3 is given with its conserved first and last residue.

CDR3: CASSPEAAYEQYF
V: TRBV5-1

CDR3: CASSSGSGGIPNYGYTF
V: TRBV5-1

CDR3: CASNLGQLFPDTQYF
V: TRBV12-3/TRBV12-4

CDR3: CASQDPGGGKNIQYF
V: TRBV4-2

CDR3: CASSPGDPLQETQYF
V: TRBV7-9

CDR3: CSARDSASSYNEQFF
V: TRBV20-1

CDR3: CASARGGAEDTQYF
V: TRBV9

CDR3: CASSTGGHGNTIYF
V: TRBV5-1

CDR3: CSAASAGGGEYNEQFF
V: TRBV20-1

CDR3: CASSLVSSTDTQYF
V: TRBV28

CDR3: CSARDYSYNEQFF
V: TRBV29-1

CDR3: CASRPGVSGNTIYF
V: TRBV6-5

CDR3: CASSSTIPAAEFF
V: TRBV28

CDR3: CSSDGLAGVDEQFF
V: TRBV29-1

CDR3: CSARGQLGYNSPLHF
V: TRBV20-1

CDR3: CASSSSTDTYGYTF
V: TRBV28

CDR3: CASSLTAPPGTEAFF
V: TRBV7-3

CDR3: CASSLRGSEAFF
V: TRBV6-5

CDR3: CASSLAVSVPEAFF
V: TRBV5-1

CDR3: CSALAGEKADTQYF
V: TRBV20-1

CDR3: CSASFGEEQYF
V: TRBV20-1

CDR3: CSANRVETQYF
V: TRBV20-1

CDR3: CASGLVPAGGYGYTF
V: TRBV12-5

CDR3: CASRPRTSGKHEQFF
V: TRBV5-1

CDR3: CASTRGWGSQPQHF
V: TRBV28

CDR3: CASPDRGKFF
V: TRBV5-1